Below, 15 T cell receptor beta chains from the same sample are listed, as sequenced in a study of blood T cell repertoires in COVID-19. Sequenced by immunoSEQ multiplex PCR; TCRdb stores in-frame clones only, minus some. The data show around 270,000 clones, around 87% seen once. Input material: peripheral blood. These receptors were collected from a woman aged 55-70 years with COVID-19, enrolled during active disease.

This clone was recorded only once. At one end, the junction sequence differs from germline, possibly due to a read error. The gene calls are TRBV30 and TRBJ1-4; weak D call: TRBD1 (6 bases). Germline CDR1 reads GTSNPN; CDR2 reads SVGIG (reference sequence). The CDR3 has 11 residues. For the CDR3, the DNA is TGTGCCTGGAGGGGCAGGGGACGACTGCTTTTT. As protein: CAWRGRGRLLF.

The chain links TRBV4-1 to TRBJ2-5; 8 positions agree with TRBD2. V lost 4 bases and J lost 2; bases outside the gene matches: 3. The germline V gene encodes CDR1 MGHRA and CDR2 YSYEKL. This CDR3 spans 14 amino acids. Here the CDR3 reads CASSRTSSQETQYF. Here the CDR3 DNA reads TGCGCCAGCAGCCGGACTAGCAGTCAAGAGACCCAGTACTTC.

The chain employs TRBV28 and TRBJ2-2; TRBD1 is a possible D gene (6 bases). The CDR3 runs 15 residues. V was trimmed by 2 bases and J by 1 base, leaving 8 bases between them. CDR1 and CDR2 (germline): MDHEN, SYDVKM. The CDR3 loop is CASSLTGMNTGELFF. CDR3 nucleotide sequence: TGTGCCAGCAGTTTAACAGGGATGAACACCGGGGAGCTGTTTTTT.

Only a few counts were recorded for this clone. V usage is TRBV6-2 or TRBV6-3 and J usage is TRBJ2-7, with D possibly matching TRBD2 (5 bases). Germline V CDR1 and CDR2: MNHEY, SVGEGT. The V gene lost 2 bases and the J gene lost 2 bases, with 13 bases spanning the gap. The CDR3 has 15 residues. The CDR3 nucleotides are TGTGCCAGCAGTTACCCCCCAGCGGAGGCCTACGAGCAGTACTTC. Translated, it gives CASSYPPAEAYEQYF.

This clone appeared a single time. The chain has TRBV30 and TRBJ1-1; maybe TRBD1 (5 bases). CDR3 size: 15 residues. V lost 1 base and J lost 3, with 15 bases in between. Germline V gives CDR1 GTSNPN, CDR2 SVGIG (reference sequence). In DNA, the CDR3 is TGTGCCTGGAGTGGGATTCTGGGAGGGGACACTGAAGCTTTCTTT. Translated, it gives CAWSGILGGDTEAFF. The complete variable domain, with remaining parts taken from reference TRBV30 and TRBJ1-1, reads SQTIHQWPATLVQPVGSPLSLECTVEGTSNPNLYWYRQAAGRGLQLLFYSVGIGQISSEVPQNLSASRPQDRQFILSSKKLLLSDSGFYLCAWSGILGGDTEAFFGQGTRLTVV.

The chain joins TRBV24-1 to TRBJ2-2; 8 positions match TRBD1. Germline V CDR1 and CDR2: KGHDR, SFDVKD. CDR3 size: 14 residues. V gave up 9 bases and J gave up 6 bases; unmatched junction bases: 8. The CDR3 DNA is TGTGCCACCCCTGGGACAGGCGGGGCCGGGGAGCTGTTTTTT. This encodes CATPGTGGAGELFF.

The V gene is TRBV30, the J gene TRBJ1-5; TRBD1 might be the D (6 bases). The germline V gene has CDR1 GTSNPN and CDR2 SVGIG (reference sequence). The CDR3 runs to 15 residues. Trimming stripped 1 base from V and 0 bases from J, with 10 bases between. CDR3 protein: CAWSEGQSSNQPQHF. In nucleotides, the CDR3 is TGTGCCTGGAGTGAAGGACAGTCTAGCAATCAGCCCCAGCATTTT.

The count of this clone is one. The chain carries TRBV9 and TRBJ1-1; TRBD1 agrees at 7 bases. From germline, CDR1 is SGDLS and CDR2 YYNGEE. The CDR3 extends over 13 amino acids. The V and J ends lost 0 bases and 11 bases, in that order; junction bases with no gene match: 7. The CDR3 here is CASSVGQGSRAFF. CDR3 DNA sequence: TGTGCCAGCAGCGTAGGACAGGGCTCGCGGGCTTTCTTT. Full variable domain (remainder filled in from reference TRBV9 and TRBJ1-1): DSGVTQTPKHLITATGQRVTLRCSPRSGDLSVYWYQQSLDQGLQFLIQYYNGEERAKGNILERFSAQQFPDLHSELNLSSLELGDSALYFCASSVGQGSRAFFGQGTRLTVV.

V is TRBV9 and J is TRBJ1-2; D is uncertain. The CDR3 consists of 12 residues. Trimming pared 4 bases from V and 4 bases from J, leaving 8 bases between. CDR1 SGDLS and CDR2 YYNGEE come from the germline V gene. In DNA form, the CDR3 reads TGTGCCAGCAGCACGTACAGCTATGGCTACACCTTC. This translates into CASSTYSYGYTF. The full variable domain, completed using reference TRBV9 and TRBJ1-2, is DSGVTQTPKHLITATGQRVTLRCSPRSGDLSVYWYQQSLDQGLQFLIQYYNGEERAKGNILERFSAQQFPDLHSELNLSSLELGDSALYFCASSTYSYGYTFGSGTRLTVV.

V gene TRBV5-1 combines with J gene TRBJ1-2, with D hard to call. The CDR3 extends over 16 amino acids. V was trimmed by 0 bases and J by 6 bases, leaving 18 bases between them. CDR1 is SGHRS and CDR2 is YFSETQ in the germline V gene. The CDR3 reads CASSLEPRGRNHGYTF. The CDR3 DNA is TGCGCCAGCAGCTTGGAGCCCCGCGGCCGAAATCATGGCTACACCTTC.

A few counts support this clone. V and J are TRBV7-6 and TRBJ2-2, with 9 positions matching TRBD2. Germline-derived CDR1 and CDR2 are SGHVS and FNYEAQ. The CDR3 covers 16 residues. V lost 2 bases to trimming and J lost 3 bases; unmatched junction nucleotides: 4. CDR3 sequence (DNA): TGTGCCAGCAGCTTACGGAGGACTAGCGACACCGGGGAGCTGTTTTTT. It is translated as CASSLRRTSDTGELFF.

Points on this clone: One end of the junction does not line up with germline, which may come from a read error. This sequence joins TRBV7-6 and TRBJ2-3, with 7 positions matching TRBD2. Germline V lookup: CDR1 SGHVS, CDR2 FNYEAQ. The CDR3 covers 17 residues. CDR3 residues: CTSSLNPARLAVDTQYF. Here the CDR3 DNA reads TGTACCAGCAGCTTAAACCCAGCTAGGCTAGCGGTAGATACGCAGTATTTT. Looking up the rest from reference TRBV7-6 and TRBJ2-3 gives the full variable domain: GAGVSQSPRYKVTKRGQDVALRCDPISGHVSLYWYRQALGQGPEFLTYFNYEAQQDKSGLPNDRFSAERPEGSISTLTIQRTEQRDSAMYRCTSSLNPARLAVDTQYFGPGTRLTVL.

Only a few counts were recorded for this clone. The rearrangement links TRBV7-9 to TRBJ1-1; a weak D match, TRBD1 (6 bases). The V and J ends lost 4 bases and 1 base respectively, with 10 bases between them. CDR3 length: 14 amino acids. Germline V gene data show CDR1 as SEHNR and CDR2 as FQNEAQ (reference sequence). DNA of the CDR3: TGTGCCAGCAGCTCTCACAGGGAGAACACTGAAGCTTTCTTT. Translated, it gives CASSSHRENTEAFF.

The J gene is TRBJ2-1, the V gene TRBV19; perhaps TRBD1 as D (6 bases). This CDR3 comprises 15 residues. V shed 3 bases and J shed 4 bases, with 13 bases lying between them. Germline CDR1 LNHDA, CDR2 SQIVND (reference sequence). CDR3 region: CASSIAGDRYNEQFF. CDR3 DNA sequence: TGTGCCAGTAGTATTGCAGGGGATCGATACAATGAGCAGTTCTTC.

The chain recombines TRBV6-5 with TRBJ2-1; D possibly corresponds to TRBD2 (5 bases). CDR1 is MNHEY and CDR2 is SVGAGI in the germline V gene. The CDR3 is 15 amino acids. Trimming took off 4 bases at V and 0 bases at J, with 10 bases between the two ends. This CDR3 is CASSLGGGSYNEQFF. As DNA, the CDR3 is TGTGCCAGCAGTTTAGGCGGAGGCTCCTACAATGAGCAGTTCTTC.